This is a list of T cell receptor beta chains from one sample in a study of T cell responses to AZD1222 COVID-19 vaccine. Produced via immunoSEQ multiplex PCR; TCRdb's table is partial and in-frame only. The repertoire has more than 120,000 clones, about 93% of them found once; the top ten carry approximately 5%. Sample: peripheral blood, taken on day 0 of AZD1222 vaccination. Receptor source: an adult in good health. Each CDR3 is given with its conserved first and last residue. A D gene is named only where the DNA matches it firmly. The size field is filled for only some rows; it gives once, few, many or a size class.

.,TRBJ1-6,16,.,TRBV6-6,CASSYSQEWDNSPLHF,TGTGCCAGCAGTTACAGCCAGGAGTGGGATAATTCACCCCTCCACTTT
.,TRBJ2-1,16,TRBD1,TRBV6-1,CASSDLGQEPYNEQFF,TGTGCCAGCAGTGACCTCGGACAGGAACCCTACAATGAGCAGTTCTTC
.,TRBJ2-2,15,.,TRBV5-5,CASSLAQGYPGELFF,TGTGCCAGCAGCTTGGCTCAGGGATACCCCGGGGAGCTGTTTTTT
.,TRBJ1-2,15,.,TRBV4-3,CASSQDGGILYGYTF,TGCGCCAGCAGCCAAGATGGGGGTATACTCTACGGCTACACCTTC
.,TRBJ1-6,15,TRBD1,TRBV27,CASSPGTGTTSPLHF,TGTGCCAGCAGTCCGGGGACAGGCACCACCTCACCCCTCCACTTT
.,TRBJ1-1,15,.,TRBV5-3,CARSLLPDKNTEAFF,TGTGCCAGAAGCTTGCTTCCCGACAAGAACACTGAAGCTTTCTTT
.,TRBJ1-2,14,.,TRBV25-1,CASSEPGSNYGYTF,TGTGCCAGCAGTGAACCAGGGAGTAACTATGGCTACACCTTC
.,TRBJ1-2,16,.,TRBV18,CASSPLRDGYRYGYTF,TGTGCCAGCTCACCTCTCCGGGACGGCTATCGCTATGGCTACACCTTC
.,TRBJ1-1,14,TRBD1,TRBV30,CAWVGTVGGSEAFF,TGTGCCTGGGTGGGGACAGTTGGTGGGTCTGAAGCTTTCTTT
.,TRBJ2-5,13,TRBD1,TRBV10-3,CAIQRDSQETQYF,TGTGCCATCCAAAGGGACAGCCAAGAGACCCAGTACTTC
.,TRBJ2-7,15,.,TRBV28,CASSLDGRNPYEQYF,TGTGCCAGCAGCTTGGACGGCCGGAACCCCTACGAGCAGTACTTC
.,TRBJ2-7,16,.,TRBV2,CASESRTGTSSYEQYF,TGTGCCAGCGAATCCCGAACAGGGACAAGCTCCTACGAGCAGTACTTC
once,TRBJ2-2,19,TRBD1,TRBV4-3,CASSQDLDRGTANTGELFF,TGCGCCAGCAGCCAAGATCTGGACAGGGGGACCGCGAACACCGGGGAGCTGTTTTTT
.,TRBJ2-5,14,TRBD2,TRBV18,CASSPTSGKETQYF,TGTGCCAGCTCACCGACTAGCGGGAAAGAGACCCAGTACTTC
.,TRBJ2-3,13,TRBD2,TRBV14,CASSQGRAGTQYF,TGTGCCAGCAGCCAGGGGAGGGCGGGTACGCAGTATTTT
.,TRBJ1-1,13,.,TRBV7-3,CASSSGQNTEAFF,TGTGCCAGCAGCTCGGGCCAGAACACTGAAGCTTTCTTT
few,TRBJ1-1,14,.,TRBV4-1,CASSQGREATEAFF,TGCGCCAGCAGCCAAGGTAGGGAGGCCACTGAAGCTTTCTTT
once,TRBJ1-3,16,.,TRBV6-2/TRBV6-3,CASSYVADASGNTIYF,TGTGCCAGCAGTTACGTGGCAGACGCCTCTGGAAACACCATATATTTT
.,TRBJ2-1,12,.,TRBV6-2/TRBV6-3,CASSLQGNEQFF,TGTGCCAGCAGTTTACAGGGCAATGAGCAGTTCTTC
.,TRBJ1-4,15,TRBD1,TRBV19,CASSTTGGGAEKLFF,TGTGCCAGTAGTACCACAGGGGGAGGTGCTGAAAAACTGTTTTTT
.,TRBJ1-1,15,.,TRBV5-4,CASSLAGSLSAEAFF,TGTGCCAGCAGCTTGGCAGGGTCCTTGAGCGCTGAAGCTTTCTTT
.,TRBJ2-7,14,.,TRBV6-5,CASRPTWTVYEQYF,TGTGCCAGCAGACCTACGTGGACAGTCTACGAGCAGTACTTC